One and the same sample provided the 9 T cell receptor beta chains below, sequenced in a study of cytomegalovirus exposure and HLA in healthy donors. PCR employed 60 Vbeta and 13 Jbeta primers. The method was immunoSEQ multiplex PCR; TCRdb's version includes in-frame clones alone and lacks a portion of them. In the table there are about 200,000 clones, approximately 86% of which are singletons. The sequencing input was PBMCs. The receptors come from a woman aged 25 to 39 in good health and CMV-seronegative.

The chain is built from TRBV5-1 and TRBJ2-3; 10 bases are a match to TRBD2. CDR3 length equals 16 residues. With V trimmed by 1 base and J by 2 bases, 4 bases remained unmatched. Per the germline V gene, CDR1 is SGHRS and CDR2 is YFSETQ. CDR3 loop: CASSLLAGEATDTQYF. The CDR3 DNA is TGCGCCAGCAGCTTGCTAGCGGGAGAAGCCACAGATACGCAGTATTTT.

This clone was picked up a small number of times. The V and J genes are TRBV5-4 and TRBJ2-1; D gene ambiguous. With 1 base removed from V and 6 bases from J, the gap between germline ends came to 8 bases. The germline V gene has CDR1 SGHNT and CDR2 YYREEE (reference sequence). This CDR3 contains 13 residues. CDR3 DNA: TGTGCCAGCAGCTTGAGGAGCGTCAATGAGCAGTTCTTC. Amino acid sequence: CASSLRSVNEQFF.

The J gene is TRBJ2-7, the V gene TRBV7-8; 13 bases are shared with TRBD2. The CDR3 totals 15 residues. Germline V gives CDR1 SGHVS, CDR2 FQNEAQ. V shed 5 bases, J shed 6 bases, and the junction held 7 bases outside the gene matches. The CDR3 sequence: CASSHRTSGRGEQYF. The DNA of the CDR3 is TGTGCCAGCAGCCACCGGACTAGCGGGAGAGGCGAGCAGTACTTC.

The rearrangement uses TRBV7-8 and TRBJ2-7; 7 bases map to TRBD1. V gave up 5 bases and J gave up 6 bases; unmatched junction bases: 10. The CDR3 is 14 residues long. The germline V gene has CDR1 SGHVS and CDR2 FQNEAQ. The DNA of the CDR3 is TGTGCCAGCAGCCTCAGAGACAGGGTCGCCGAGCAGTACTTC. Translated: CASSLRDRVAEQYF.

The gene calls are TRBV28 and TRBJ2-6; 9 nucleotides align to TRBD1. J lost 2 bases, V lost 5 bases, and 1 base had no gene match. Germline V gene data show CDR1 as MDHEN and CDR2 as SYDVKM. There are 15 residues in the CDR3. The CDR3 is CASSTGGAGANVLTF. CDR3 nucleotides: TGTGCCAGCAGTACAGGGGGCGCTGGGGCCAACGTCCTGACTTTC.

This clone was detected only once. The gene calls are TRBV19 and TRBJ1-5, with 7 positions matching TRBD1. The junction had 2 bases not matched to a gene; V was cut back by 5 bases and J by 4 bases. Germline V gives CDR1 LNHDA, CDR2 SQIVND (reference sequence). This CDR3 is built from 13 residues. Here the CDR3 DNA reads TGTGCCAGTAGTGTGGACAGGAATCAGCCCCAGCATTTT. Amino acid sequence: CASSVDRNQPQHF.

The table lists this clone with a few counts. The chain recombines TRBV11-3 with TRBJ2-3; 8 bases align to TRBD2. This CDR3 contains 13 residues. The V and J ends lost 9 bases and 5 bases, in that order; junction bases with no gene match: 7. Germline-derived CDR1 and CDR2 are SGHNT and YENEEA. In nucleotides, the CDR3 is TGTGCCAGTGGGAGCGGGAGTGGAGATACGCAGTATTTT. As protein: CASGSGSGDTQYF. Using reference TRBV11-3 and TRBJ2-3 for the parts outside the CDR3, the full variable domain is EAGVVQSPRYKIIEKKQPVAFWCNPISGHNTLYWYLQNLGQGPELLIRYENEEAVDDSQLPKDRFSAERLKGVDSTLKIQPAELGDSAVYLCASGSGSGDTQYFGPGTRLTVL.

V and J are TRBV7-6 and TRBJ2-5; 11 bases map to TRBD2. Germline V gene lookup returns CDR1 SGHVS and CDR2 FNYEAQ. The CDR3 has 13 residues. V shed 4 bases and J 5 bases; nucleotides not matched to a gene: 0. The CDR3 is CASSWTSGETQYF. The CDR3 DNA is TGTGCCAGCAGCTGGACTAGCGGGGAGACCCAGTACTTC.

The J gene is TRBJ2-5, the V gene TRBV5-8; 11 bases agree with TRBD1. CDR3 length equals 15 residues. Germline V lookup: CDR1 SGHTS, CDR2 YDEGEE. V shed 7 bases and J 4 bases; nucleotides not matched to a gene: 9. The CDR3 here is CASGGQGVVGETQYF. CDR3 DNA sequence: TGTGCCAGCGGGGGACAGGGGGTTGTAGGAGAGACCCAGTACTTC.